The 16 T cell receptor beta chains below were found in one sample sequenced in a study of blood T cell repertoires in COVID-19. Assay: immunoSEQ multiplex PCR; the TCRdb copy retains only in-frame clones and omits some. Among hundreds of thousands of clones listed, 85% to 90% were seen once. Sequenced sample: PBMCs or T cells enriched from blood (not recorded which). All receptors come from a man between 25 and 39 years old who had recovered from COVID-19.

The V call is TRBV18, the J call TRBJ1-6; D might be TRBD1 (6 bases). CDR1 and CDR2 (germline): KGHSH, LQKENI. This CDR3 contains 15 residues. V lost 2 bases to trimming and J lost 5 bases, with 10 bases between them. CDR3: CASSPRPGDNSPLHF. The CDR3 region has the DNA TGTGCCAGCTCACCAAGGCCAGGGGATAATTCACCCCTCCACTTT.

CDR3 in amino acids: CASSSPSSGANVLTF. CDR3 DNA sequence: TGTGCCAGCAGTTCACCGAGCTCTGGGGCCAACGTCCTGACTTTC. The chain recombines TRBV25-1 with TRBJ2-6; D is unresolved. V was cut by 5 bases and J by 0 bases, with 8 bases left in between. The CDR3 extends over 15 amino acids. The germline V gene encodes CDR1 MGHDK and CDR2 SYGVNS.

The chain recombines TRBV29-1 with TRBJ1-2; no clear D. From germline, CDR1 is SQVTM and CDR2 ANQGSEA. V dropped 3 bases and J dropped 4 bases, with 15 bases sitting between them. The CDR3 contains 14 residues. CDR3 sequence reads: CSVEVGSETYGYTF. The DNA of the CDR3 is TGCAGCGTTGAGGTTGGCAGTGAAACCTATGGCTACACCTTC.

This sequence joins TRBV25-1 and TRBJ1-4, with D maybe TRBD1 (5 bases). The V and J ends lost 4 bases and 8 bases respectively, with 11 bases between them. This CDR3 is built from 13 residues. The germline V gene has CDR1 MGHDK and CDR2 SYGVNS. CDR3 sequence: CASSGRGWEKLFF. In DNA, the CDR3 is TGTGCCAGCAGTGGTAGGGGTTGGGAAAAACTGTTTTTT.

The V and J genes are TRBV27 and TRBJ2-7; D might be TRBD1 (6 bases). V lost 4 bases and J 0 bases, leaving 16 bases between the germline ends. CDR1 MNHEY and CDR2 SMNVEV come from the germline V gene (reference sequence). The CDR3 is 16 amino acids. As DNA, the CDR3 is TGTGCCAGCAGTTCCCCTGGCCGGGACAACTCCTACGAGCAGTACTTC. Its translation is CASSSPGRDNSYEQYF.

The rearrangement uses TRBV28 and TRBJ1-3; possible D gene TRBD1, 5 bases. Trimming removed 3 bases at V and 0 bases at J, with 12 bases between. Germline CDR1 and CDR2: MDHEN and SYDVKM. The CDR3 is 16 residues long. In DNA form, the CDR3 reads TGTGCCAGCAGTTTCCGGACGGGGGGCTCTGGAAACACCATATATTTT. This codes for CASSFRTGGSGNTIYF.

The chain joins TRBV28 to TRBJ2-1; 12 nucleotides align to TRBD2. J lost 4 bases, V lost 6 bases, and 13 bases had no gene match. The CDR3 runs 18 residues. Germline V lookup: CDR1 MDHEN, CDR2 SYDVKM. The CDR3: CASSEFAASGRGYNEQFF. Here the CDR3 DNA reads TGTGCCAGCAGCGAGTTTGCGGCTAGCGGGAGGGGTTACAATGAGCAGTTCTTC.

The chain joins TRBV5-1 to TRBJ1-2; TRBD1 matches at 8 bases. The germline CDR1 and CDR2 sequences are SGHRS and YFSETQ. Losses at the gene ends were 1 base for V and 7 bases for J; bases not matched to a gene: 3. CDR3 length: 13 residues. The CDR3 bases are TGCGCCAGCAGCTTGTGGACAGGGTCTGGCTACACCTTC. As protein: CASSLWTGSGYTF.

This chain connects TRBV5-1 to TRBJ2-3; TRBD2 matches 9 bases. CDR1 is SGHRS, CDR2 YFSETQ, per germline. This CDR3 contains 15 residues. After removal of 7 bases from V and 4 bases from J, the junction contained 10 bases not matched to a gene. The CDR3: CASGDSGRVSDTQYF. The CDR3 nucleotides are TGCGCCAGCGGGGATAGCGGGAGAGTCTCAGATACGCAGTATTTT.

V and J are TRBV14 and TRBJ1-2, with 10 bases matching TRBD1. Trimming removed 1 base from V and 7 bases from J; junction bases left unmatched: 6. The CDR3 totals 15 residues. Germline CDR1 is SGHDN and CDR2 is FVKESK. CDR3 loop: CASSQATGGLGGYTF. The CDR3 bases are TGTGCCAGCAGCCAAGCGACAGGGGGCCTTGGTGGCTACACCTTC. Full variable domain (missing parts from reference TRBV14 and TRBJ1-2): EAGVTQFPSHSVIEKGQTVTLRCDPISGHDNLYWYRRVMGKEIKFLLHFVKESKQDESGMPNNRFLAERTGGTYSTLKVQPAELEDSGVYFCASSQATGGLGGYTFGSGTRLTVV.

The V and J genes are TRBV3-1 (or the pseudogene TRBV3-2) and TRBJ2-7, with 8 bases lining up with TRBD1. Germline CDR1 LGHDT, CDR2 YNNKEL (reference sequence). The CDR3 has 16 residues. Trimming at V came to 1 base and at J to 3 bases, leaving 8 bases not matched to a gene. The CDR3 loop reads CASSQVGTGKNYEQYF. The DNA for the CDR3 is TGTGCCAGCAGCCAAGTGGGGACAGGTAAAAACTACGAGCAGTACTTC.

This chain uses TRBV28 with TRBJ2-3; a possible D gene is TRBD1 (6 bases). Trimming stripped 4 bases from V and 7 bases from J, with 12 bases between. CDR1 and CDR2 from the germline V gene are MDHEN and SYDVKM. This CDR3 spans 13 amino acids. For the CDR3, the DNA is TGTGCCAGCAGTTCTCCAAGGGGGTATACGCAGTATTTT. Translating gives CASSSPRGYTQYF.

J is TRBJ2-2 and V is TRBV29-1, with TRBD2 matching 7 bases. The germline V gene has CDR1 SQVTM and CDR2 ANQGSEA. The junction had 6 bases not matched to a gene; V was cut back by 7 bases and J by 1 base. The CDR3 is 14 residues long. Here the CDR3 reads CSARLAVNTGELFF. In DNA form, the CDR3 reads TGCAGCGCTCGACTAGCAGTGAACACCGGGGAGCTGTTTTTT.

In this sample, this clone turned up once. The V and J genes are TRBV11-2 and TRBJ2-5, with D possibly being TRBD1 (6 bases). There are 15 residues in the CDR3. Trimming took 2 bases from V and 0 from J, leaving 10 bases between them. CDR1 and CDR2 from the germline V gene are SGHAT and FQNNGV. The CDR3 bases are TGTGCCAGCAGCTTAATGGGGACATACCAAGAGACCCAGTACTTC. It encodes CASSLMGTYQETQYF.

The rearrangement joins TRBV3-1 (or the pseudogene TRBV3-2) to TRBJ2-3; possibly TRBD2 for D (7 bases). Trimming cost V 1 base and J 6 bases, with 20 bases left between them. The CDR3 sequence is 17 residues long. Germline assignment: CDR1 LGHDT and CDR2 YNNKEL (reference sequence). The CDR3 region is CASSQGSLRGLRDTQYF. CDR3 nucleotides: TGTGCCAGCAGCCAAGGGAGCTTGCGGGGGCTCCGGGATACGCAGTATTTT.

The chain employs TRBV7-9 and TRBJ2-7; 7 bases map to TRBD2. The CDR3 is 16 residues long. With 2 bases clipped from V and 0 bases from J, the junction kept 7 bases outside the gene matches. CDR1 and CDR2 (germline): SEHNR, FQNEAQ (reference sequence). In nucleotides, the CDR3 is TGTGCCAGCAGCTTATCGGGGGGAGGACCCTCCTACGAGCAGTACTTC. Residues: CASSLSGGGPSYEQYF.